A selection of T cell receptor beta chains follows, all from one sample in a study of CD8+CD57+ T cells in acquired aplastic anemia. TCRdb re-called the reads through MiXCR, storing one row per CDR3 protein. The sample shows 200,000 or so distinct CDR3 sequences, 64% of them seen only once. Sequencing was done on a sample of sorted CD4+, CD8+, or CD8+CD57+ T cells (not recorded which) from PBMCs. The receptor source for this set is a human donor with severe aplastic anemia or a healthy control (not recorded which). Each CDR3 is given with its conserved first and last residue. The order of the fields is V gene, D gene, clone size, J gene, CDR3 DNA, CDR3 protein. A D gene is named only where the DNA matches it firmly. Clone sizes are given selectively: once, few, many, or a class where the clone is expanded.

TRBV11-2	TRBD1	.	TRBJ1-2	TGTGCCAGCAGCTTAGTGGACAGGGGTAGCTACACCTTC	CASSLVDRGSYTF
TRBV29-1	TRBD1	.	TRBJ1-1	TGCAGCGGGGGGACAGGGGGGATGAACACTGAAGCTTTCTTT	CSGGTGGMNTEAFF
TRBV13	.	.	TRBJ2-5	TGTGCCAGCAGCCCTCGCATTGCGGGTCAAGAGACCCAGTACTTC	CASSPRIAGQETQYF
TRBV7-9	TRBD2	.	TRBJ2-7	TGTGCCAGCAGTTTATCAGCGGGGGGGGCCGCGAGAGAGCAGTACTTC	CASSLSAGGAAREQYF
TRBV20-1	TRBD2	.	TRBJ2-7	TGCAGTGCTAGAGTACTAGCGGGAAGCTACGAGCAGTACTTC	CSARVLAGSYEQYF
TRBV7-9	.	.	TRBJ2-2	TGTGCCAGCAGCCCCGGAGACGTCGGGGAGCTGTTTTTT	CASSPGDVGELFF
TRBV3-1	TRBD2	few	TRBJ2-2	TGTGCCAGCAGCCTTACTAGCGGGGGTTACGGGGAGCTGTTTTTT	CASSLTSGGYGELFF
TRBV6-5	TRBD2	.	TRBJ2-3	TGTGCCATCACTGAAGCGGGGGGGCAGGGGGATACGCAGTATTTT	CAITEAGGQGDTQYF
TRBV2	.	.	TRBJ1-3	TGTGCCAGCAAGGCGGGACTTAACTCTGGAAACACCATATATTTT	CASKAGLNSGNTIYF
TRBV10-2	.	.	TRBJ1-3	TGCGCCAGCAGTGAGGCTAAATGGGTTTCGGGACCCAGAGGAAACACCATATATTTT	CASSEAKWVSGPRGNTIYF
TRBV2	.	.	TRBJ2-5	TGTGCCAGCAGTGAACTTGAGGGGCACGAGACCCAGTACTTC	CASSELEGHETQYF
TRBV10-3	TRBD1	many	TRBJ1-1	TGTGCCATCAGTGAAATCCGGACAGGGTTAGCCGCGGGCACTGAAGCTTTCTTT	CAISEIRTGLAAGTEAFF
TRBV15	TRBD1	.	TRBJ1-2	TGTGCCACCAGCAGAGGGCAGGGGGCTAACTATGGCTACACCTTC	CATSRGQGANYGYTF
TRBV24-1	TRBD1	.	TRBJ2-3	TGTGCCATCAGTGATCTTCGGGACAGGGGACCCATAGATACGCAGTATTTT	CAISDLRDRGPIDTQYF
TRBV20-1	.	.	TRBJ1-6	TGCAGTGCTAGACGCTCGGGACTCTTCGGGACACCCCTCCACTTT	CSARRSGLFGTPLHF
TRBV9	.	many	TRBJ2-2	TGTGCCAGCAGCGCGACGAGCACCGGGGAGCTGTTTTTT	CASSATSTGELFF
TRBV5-5	TRBD2	.	TRBJ2-7	TGTGCCAGCAGCACCGCCCCGCGAGGACTAGCCTACGAGCAGTACTTC	CASSTAPRGLAYEQYF
TRBV9	.	once	TRBJ2-1	TGTGCCAGCAGCACCGGGACGGGGCAGTTCTTC	CASSTGTGQFF
TRBV2	.	.	TRBJ2-7	TGTGCCAGCAGTGAGGGGCCCATGTACGAGCAGTACTTC	CASSEGPMYEQYF
TRBV24-1	.	.	TRBJ2-2	TGTGCCACCAGTGCCGACAGTCGGGCCGGGGAGCTGTTTTTT	CATSADSRAGELFF
TRBV3-1	TRBD2	many	TRBJ2-7	TGTGCCAGCAGCCTAGGACTAGCTGAAGGGGACGAGCAGTACTTC	CASSLGLAEGDEQYF
TRBV7-9	.	few	TRBJ1-2	TGTGCCAGCAGCTTACAGTCTGGCTACACCTTC	CASSLQSGYTF
TRBV29-1	.	.	TRBJ1-1	TGCAGCGTAAAGGGACGGTTGAACACTGAAGCTTTCTTT	CSVKGRLNTEAFF
TRBV15	.	.	TRBJ1-4	TGTGCCACCAGCAGAGATTCTACGGGGTTGAAACTGTTTTTT	CATSRDSTGLKLFF
TRBV24-1	TRBD1	.	TRBJ1-2	TGTGCCACCAGTGATCCAGGGGGCAGCTATGGCTACACCTTC	CATSDPGGSYGYTF
TRBV12-3/TRBV12-4	TRBD1	.	TRBJ1-5	TGTGCCAGCAGTTTGAACGCAGGGGGAAGCAATCAGCCCCAGCATTTT	CASSLNAGGSNQPQHF
TRBV9	.	.	TRBJ2-3	TGTGCCAGCAGCGTGGGGACCCACAGCACAGATACGCAGTATTTT	CASSVGTHSTDTQYF
TRBV24-1	TRBD1	.	TRBJ2-7	TGTGCCACCAGTGATTTAGGGGACAGTCCCCACGAGCAGTACTTC	CATSDLGDSPHEQYF
TRBV24-1	.	.	TRBJ2-7	TGTGCCACCAGTGATCGGTTACGGGTACACGAGCAGTACTTC	CATSDRLRVHEQYF
TRBV20-1	.	.	TRBJ2-7	TGCAGTGCTAGAGATGGAGACAGCCAGTACGAGCAGTACTTC	CSARDGDSQYEQYF
TRBV24-1	.	.	TRBJ1-2	TGTGCCACCAGTAATCTTAACCAGAACTATGGCTACACCTTC	CATSNLNQNYGYTF
TRBV7-9	.	.	TRBJ1-5	TGTGCCAGCAGCATACTAGAAAATCAGCCCCAGCATTTT	CASSILENQPQHF